The clone carrying this T cell receptor beta chain has more than one count but fewer than ten. TCRdb reprocessed the reads via MiXCR and lists one record per CDR3 protein. Here the sample spans around 550,000 distinct CDR3 sequences, 26% being singletons. The data derive from a study of T cell repertoires in cytomegalovirus infection. For the study at large: Indicated by public TCR beta signatures were CMV infection and matching HLA type.

CDR1 is SGHVS, CDR2 FNYEAQ, per germline. The CDR3 totals 15 residues. Trimming pared 0 bases from V and 4 bases from J, leaving 12 bases between. The clonotype originates from a human donor in good health (CMV status not recorded). Some clones in this sample may be carry-over from other donors' samples. Material for sequencing was PBMCs. V and J are TRBV7-6 and TRBJ2-5; unclear D gene. The CDR3 protein is CASSLAPQVVETQYF. CDR3 coding DNA: TGTGCCAGCAGCTTAGCCCCCCAAGTTGTAGAGACCCAGTACTTC.